This T cell receptor beta chain was sequenced in a study of tumor-infiltrating lymphocytes in primary liver carcinoma. Study background: Resecting the tumor surgically was how the patients' primary liver carcinoma was treated. The tumors ranged from about 4 to 11 cm across and fell within stage T1-T3 N0M0.

The CDR3 sequence is 17 residues long. Trimming removed 0 bases from V and 10 bases from J; junction bases left unmatched: 12. Looked up from germline, CDR1 is MNHNY and CDR2 is SVGAGI (reference sequence). cDNA specific to TCR beta was made from 500 ng of total RNA, with a constant-region primer employed for priming. Three rounds of nested multiplex PCR with slightly modified ARM-PCR produced TCR beta libraries. The two initial PCR rounds, roughly 10 cycles each, used TRBV1-TRBV30 forward and C-beta reverse primers. One entry per CDR3 protein, called by TCRdb with MiXCR from the multiplex PCR reads. The sample carries some 180,000 distinct CDR3 sequences, 50% to 75% recorded once. Unsorted whole blood yielded the blood RNA, and germline DNA was also extracted.

The sequencing sample was made of peripheral blood. The receptor comes from a man in his forties with primary liver carcinoma and hepatitis B virus infection. The chain has TRBV6-6 and TRBJ1-6, with 7 positions matching TRBD1. Here the CDR3 reads CASSYSKAGGIGSPLHF. The CDR3 bases are TGTGCCAGCAGTTACTCAAAGGCAGGGGGTATCGGGTCACCCCTCCACTTT.